The source of this T cell receptor beta chain is a study of response to subunit inactivated influenza vaccine. Germline CDR1 is ENHRY and CDR2 is SYGVKD. The CDR3 has 15 residues. V gave up 0 bases and J gave up 5 bases, with 13 bases separating them. In TCRdb, the RT-PCR reads were re-called with MiXCR into one record per CDR3 protein. The top ten hold about 11% of the sample, which has 500,000 to 600,000 distinct CDR3 sequences, roughly 10% seen once. The same specimen was also included in a second study, on T cells expressing NK-cell markers. As that study records: Making the TCR beta cDNA relied on 5'RACE template switching with UMIs. Leadership of the CD3+CD56-NKG2C+ fraction also belonged to these clonotypes in a handful of donors. Whether expanded NKG2C+ T cell clones were HCMV-specific remained unclear.

The sequences come from PBMCs from blood, collected on the day of vaccination. This chain uses TRBV10-3 with TRBJ2-5; D may be TRBD1 (6 bases). The sequence came from a man aged 45 to 65 who received an inactivated influenza vaccine. Here the CDR3 DNA reads TGTGCCATCAGTGAGTCGGGGACACTGTACGAGACCCAGTACTTC. This encodes CAISESGTLYETQYF.